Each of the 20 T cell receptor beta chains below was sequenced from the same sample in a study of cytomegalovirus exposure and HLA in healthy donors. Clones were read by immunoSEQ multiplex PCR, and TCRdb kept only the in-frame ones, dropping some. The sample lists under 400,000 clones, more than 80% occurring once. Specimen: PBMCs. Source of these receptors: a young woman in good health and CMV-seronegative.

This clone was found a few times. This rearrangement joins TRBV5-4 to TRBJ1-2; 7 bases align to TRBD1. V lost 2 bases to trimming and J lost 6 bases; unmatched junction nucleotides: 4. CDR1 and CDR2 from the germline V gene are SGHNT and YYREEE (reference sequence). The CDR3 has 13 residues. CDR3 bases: TGTGCCAGCAGCTTTGGGACAGCGAATGGCTACACCTTC. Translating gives CASSFGTANGYTF. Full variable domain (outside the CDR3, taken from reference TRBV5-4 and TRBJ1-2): ETGVTQSPTHLIKTRGQQVTLRCSSQSGHNTVSWYQQALGQGPQFIFQYYREEENGRGNFPPRFSGLQFPNYSSELNVNALELDDSALYLCASSFGTANGYTFGSGTRLTVV.

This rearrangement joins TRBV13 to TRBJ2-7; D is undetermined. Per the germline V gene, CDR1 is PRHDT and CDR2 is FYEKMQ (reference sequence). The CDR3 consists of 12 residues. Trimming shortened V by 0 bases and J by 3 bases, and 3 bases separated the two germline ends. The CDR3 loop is CASSLGYYEQYF. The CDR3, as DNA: TGTGCCAGCAGCTTAGGCTACTACGAGCAGTACTTC.

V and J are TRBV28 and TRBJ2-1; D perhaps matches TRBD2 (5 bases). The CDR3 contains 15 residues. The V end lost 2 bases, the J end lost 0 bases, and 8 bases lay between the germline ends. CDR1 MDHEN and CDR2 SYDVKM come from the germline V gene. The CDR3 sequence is CASSLGEISYNEQFF. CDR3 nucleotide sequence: TGTGCCAGCAGTTTAGGGGAGATCTCCTACAATGAGCAGTTCTTC.

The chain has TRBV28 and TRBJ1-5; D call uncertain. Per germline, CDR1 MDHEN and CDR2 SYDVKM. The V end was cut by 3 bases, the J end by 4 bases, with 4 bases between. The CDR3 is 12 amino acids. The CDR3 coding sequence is TGTGCCAGCAGTTTTTCGAATCAGCCCCAGCATTTT. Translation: CASSFSNQPQHF.

CDR3 DNA: TGTGCCAGCAGCTTGGAACCTAGCGGGAGCTGGGATACGCAGTATTTT. It yields the protein CASSLEPSGSWDTQYF. V gene TRBV5-4 combines with J gene TRBJ2-3, with 10 nucleotides matching TRBD2. Trimming at V came to 0 bases and at J to 6 bases, leaving 7 bases not matched to a gene. Germline CDR1 and CDR2: SGHNT and YYREEE (reference sequence). The length of the CDR3 is 16 residues.

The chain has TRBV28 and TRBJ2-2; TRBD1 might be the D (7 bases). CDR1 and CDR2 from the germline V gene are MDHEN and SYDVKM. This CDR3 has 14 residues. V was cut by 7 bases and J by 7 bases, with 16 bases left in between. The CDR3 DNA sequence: TGTGCCAGCAACGGGCAGGGGGGAAGCGGGGAGCTGTTTTTT. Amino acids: CASNGQGGSGELFF.

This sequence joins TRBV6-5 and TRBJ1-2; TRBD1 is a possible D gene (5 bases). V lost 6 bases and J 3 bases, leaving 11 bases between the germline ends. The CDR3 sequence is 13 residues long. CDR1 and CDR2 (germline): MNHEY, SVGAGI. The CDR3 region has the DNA TGTGCCAGCAGCCCCAGGGAGGACTATGGCTACACCTTC. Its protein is CASSPREDYGYTF.

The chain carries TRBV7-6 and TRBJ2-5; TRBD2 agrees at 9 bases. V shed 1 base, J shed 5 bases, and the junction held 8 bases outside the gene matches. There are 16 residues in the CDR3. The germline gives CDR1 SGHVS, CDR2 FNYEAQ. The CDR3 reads CASSLGGGAEGETQYF. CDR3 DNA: TGTGCCAGCAGCTTAGGCGGGGGGGCCGAGGGGGAGACCCAGTACTTC.

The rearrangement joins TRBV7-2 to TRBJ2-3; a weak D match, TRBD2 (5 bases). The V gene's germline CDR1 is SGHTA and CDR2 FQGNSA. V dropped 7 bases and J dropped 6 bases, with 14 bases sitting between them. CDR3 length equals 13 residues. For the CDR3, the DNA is TGTGCCAGCACCCTTGTGCCGGGGGATACGCAGTATTTT. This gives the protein CASTLVPGDTQYF.

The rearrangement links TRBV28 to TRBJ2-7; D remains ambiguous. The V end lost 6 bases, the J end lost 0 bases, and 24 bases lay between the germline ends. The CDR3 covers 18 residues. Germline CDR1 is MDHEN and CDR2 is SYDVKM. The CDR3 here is CASSLPGDLSANSYEQYF. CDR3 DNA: TGTGCCAGCAGCCTACCCGGAGACTTATCAGCGAACTCCTACGAGCAGTACTTC.

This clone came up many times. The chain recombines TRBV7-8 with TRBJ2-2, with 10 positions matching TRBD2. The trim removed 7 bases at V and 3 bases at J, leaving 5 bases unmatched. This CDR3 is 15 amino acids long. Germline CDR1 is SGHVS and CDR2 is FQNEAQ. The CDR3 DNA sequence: TGTGCCAGCATCGGACTAGCGGTTTACACCGGGGAGCTGTTTTTT. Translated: CASIGLAVYTGELFF.

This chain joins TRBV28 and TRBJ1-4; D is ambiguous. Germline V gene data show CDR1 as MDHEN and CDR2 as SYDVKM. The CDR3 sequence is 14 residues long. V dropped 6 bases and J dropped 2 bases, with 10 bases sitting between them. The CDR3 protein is CASSSGETNEKLFF. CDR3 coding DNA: TGTGCCAGCAGCTCTGGGGAGACTAATGAAAAACTGTTTTTT. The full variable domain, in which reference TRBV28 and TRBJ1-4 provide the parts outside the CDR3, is DVKVTQSSRYLVKRTGEKVFLECVQDMDHENMFWYRQDPGLGLRLIYFSYDVKMKEKGDIPEGYSVSREKKERFSLILESASTNQTSMYLCASSSGETNEKLFFGSGTQLSVL.

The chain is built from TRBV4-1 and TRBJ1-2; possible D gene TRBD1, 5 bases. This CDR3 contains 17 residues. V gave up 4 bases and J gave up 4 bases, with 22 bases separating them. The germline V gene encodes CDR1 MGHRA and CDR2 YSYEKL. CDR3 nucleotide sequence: TGCGCCAGCAGCCCCCAGGTAGAGGGACTTTACGGCTATGGCTACACCTTC. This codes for CASSPQVEGLYGYGYTF.

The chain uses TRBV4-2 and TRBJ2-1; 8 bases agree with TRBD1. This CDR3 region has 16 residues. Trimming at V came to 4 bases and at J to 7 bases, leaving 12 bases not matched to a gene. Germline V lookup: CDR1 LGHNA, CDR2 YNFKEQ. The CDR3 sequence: CASSLSGQEVLNEQFF. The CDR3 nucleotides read TGTGCCAGCAGCCTCTCGGGACAGGAGGTATTAAATGAGCAGTTCTTC.

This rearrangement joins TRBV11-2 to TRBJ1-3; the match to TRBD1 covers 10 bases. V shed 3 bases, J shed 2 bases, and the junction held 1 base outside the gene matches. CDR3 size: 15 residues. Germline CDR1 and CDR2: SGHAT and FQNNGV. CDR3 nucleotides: TGTGCCAGCAGCTTCGGGACAGGGGCTGGAAACACCATATATTTT. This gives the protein CASSFGTGAGNTIYF.

Here the CDR3 DNA reads TGTGCCAGCTCACCACCGACATCTAACTATGGCTACACCTTC. It is translated as CASSPPTSNYGYTF. The gene calls are TRBV18 and TRBJ1-2, with unresolved D. Per the germline V gene, CDR1 is KGHSH and CDR2 is LQKENI. Trimming pared 0 bases from V and 0 bases from J, leaving 5 bases between. The CDR3 runs to 14 residues.

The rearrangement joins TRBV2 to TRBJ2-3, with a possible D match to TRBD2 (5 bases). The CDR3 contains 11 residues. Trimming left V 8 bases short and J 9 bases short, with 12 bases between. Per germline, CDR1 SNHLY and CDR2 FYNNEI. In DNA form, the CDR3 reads TGTGCCAGCGACCTACCGGGAACGCAGTATTTT. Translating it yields CASDLPGTQYF. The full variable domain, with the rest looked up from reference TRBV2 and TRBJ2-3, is EPEVTQTPSHQVTQMGQEVILRCVPISNHLYFYWYRQILGQKVEFLVSFYNNEISEKSEIFDDQFSVERPDGSNFTLKIRSTKLEDSAMYFCASDLPGTQYFGPGTRLTVL.

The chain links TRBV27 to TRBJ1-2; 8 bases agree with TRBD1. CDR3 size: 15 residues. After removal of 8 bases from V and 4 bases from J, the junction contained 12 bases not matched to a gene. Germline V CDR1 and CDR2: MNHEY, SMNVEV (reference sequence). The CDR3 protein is CASSEGTGEIYGYTF. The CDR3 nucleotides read TGTGCCAGCTCGGAAGGGACAGGAGAGATCTATGGCTACACCTTC.

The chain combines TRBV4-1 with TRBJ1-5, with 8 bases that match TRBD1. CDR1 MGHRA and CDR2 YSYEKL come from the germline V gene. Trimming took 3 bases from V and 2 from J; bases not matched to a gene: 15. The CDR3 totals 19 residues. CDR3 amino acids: CASSQGKAGGGRGNQPQHF. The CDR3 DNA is TGCGCCAGCAGCCAGGGCAAGGCAGGGGGCGGGCGGGGCAATCAGCCCCAGCATTTT.

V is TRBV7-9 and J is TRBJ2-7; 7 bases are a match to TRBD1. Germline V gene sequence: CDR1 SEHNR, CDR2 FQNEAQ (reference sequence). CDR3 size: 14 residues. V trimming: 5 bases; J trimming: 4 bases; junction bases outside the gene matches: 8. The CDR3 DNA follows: TGTGCCAGCAGCGAGGGACAGTACCTTTACGAGCAGTACTTC. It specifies CASSEGQYLYEQYF.